A single sample gave rise to the 30 T cell receptor beta chains below, sequenced in a study of Graves' ophthalmopathy and Graves' hyperthyroidism. The authors amplified TCR beta CDR3 regions, and they did so from RNA transcripts for repertoire sequencing. Scientists carried out first-round RT-PCR using HTBI primers and then a second-round multiplex PCR. Via MiXCR, TCRdb re-called the multiplex PCR reads, giving one row per CDR3 protein. Here the sample spans roughly 1.1 million distinct CDR3 sequences, 35% to 40% being singletons. The sample taken for sequencing was peripheral blood or thyroid tissue (not recorded which). Every receptor here comes from an adult man with Graves' hyperthyroidism.

This clonotype has only a few counts. The rearrangement joins TRBV12-3 or TRBV12-4 to TRBJ1-6, with 10 bases fitting TRBD1. The ends lost 5 bases at V and 7 bases at J; junction bases unmatched: 11. The CDR3 consists of 17 residues. CDR3 coding DNA: TGTGCCAGCAGTCTGACCGGGACAGGGGTGAGGAATTCACCCCTCCACTTT. It yields the protein CASSLTGTGVRNSPLHF.

This clonotype was observed at least ten times. This sequence joins TRBV11-2 and TRBJ1-6; 7 bases map to TRBD1. After removal of 4 bases from V and 7 bases from J, the junction contained 7 bases not matched to a gene. The CDR3 sequence is 15 residues long. CDR1 and CDR2 (germline): SGHAT, FQNNGV. CDR3 DNA: TGTGCCAGCAGCTCAGGGGGGACAGCCAATTCACCCCTCCACTTT. Translation gives CASSSGGTANSPLHF.

As regards this clonotype: A read error may account for a junction end that differs from germline. V usage is TRBV5-4 and J usage is TRBJ1-2, with unresolved D. Germline CDR1 SGHNT, CDR2 YYREEE (reference sequence). This CDR3 has 13 amino acids. CDR3 DNA: TGTGCCAGCAACTTGGAACAGAACTATGGCTACACCTTC. Encoded protein: CASNLEQNYGYTF. Full variable domain (outside the CDR3, taken from reference TRBV5-4 and TRBJ1-2): ETGVTQSPTHLIKTRGQQVTLRCSSQSGHNTVSWYQQALGQGPQFIFQYYREEENGRGNFPPRFSGLQFPNYSSELNVNALELDDSALYLCASNLEQNYGYTFGSGTRLTVV.

This clonotype has at least ten counts. The chain links TRBV7-8 to TRBJ1-4; 10 nucleotides align to TRBD1. The ends lost 5 bases at V and 10 bases at J; junction bases unmatched: 10. CDR1 is SGHVS and CDR2 is FQNEAQ in the germline V gene. The CDR3 runs 15 residues. CDR3 protein: CASSGAGQGKRKLFF. CDR3 sequence (DNA): TGTGCCAGCAGCGGAGCGGGACAGGGGAAGAGAAAACTGTTTTTT.

This clonotype was counted at least ten times. The chain is built from TRBV20-1 and TRBJ2-5; a possible D gene is TRBD1 (5 bases). The CDR3 has 11 residues. Germline V lookup: CDR1 DFQATT, CDR2 SNEGSKA (reference sequence). With 6 bases removed from V and 5 bases from J, the gap between germline ends came to 10 bases. The CDR3 spells CSARKGETQYF. CDR3 DNA: TGCAGTGCCCGGAAGGGGGAGACCCAGTACTTC.

Worth noting for this clonotype: One base away lies a much larger clone, so this may be a sequencing read error. This sequence joins TRBV5-1 and TRBJ2-7; the D gene is possibly TRBD2 (5 bases). CDR1 and CDR2 (germline): SGHRS, YFSETQ. Trimming took off 3 bases at V and 2 bases at J, with 12 bases between the two ends. This CDR3 contains 14 residues. The CDR3 DNA reads TGCGCCAGCAGCTGGAGCGGACGCCCCTACGAGCAGTACTTC. It is translated as CASSWSGRPYEQYF.

The table lists this clonotype with many counts. The V call is TRBV7-2, the J call TRBJ1-5; D possibly corresponds to TRBD1 (6 bases). This CDR3 comprises 15 residues. Trimming took off 2 bases at V and 7 bases at J, with 15 bases between the two ends. The germline CDR1 and CDR2 sequences are SGHTA and FQGNSA. Here the CDR3 DNA reads TGTGCCAGCAGCTTAATATGGGGGGCTGAGCAGCCCCAGCATTTT. It encodes CASSLIWGAEQPQHF.

The V and J genes are TRBV15 and TRBJ1-2; TRBD1 aligns across 11 bases. The germline V gene has CDR1 LNHNV and CDR2 YYDKDF (reference sequence). The CDR3 sequence is 14 residues long. V gave up 3 bases and J gave up 7 bases; unmatched junction bases: 4. CDR3 coding DNA: TGTGCCACCAGCAGTGGACAGGGGGCTGTTGGCTACACCTTC. Its translation is CATSSGQGAVGYTF.

This rearrangement joins TRBV15 to TRBJ2-7; D gene unclear. V shed 0 bases and J shed 2 bases, with 8 bases lying between them. Germline V gives CDR1 LNHNV, CDR2 YYDKDF (reference sequence). The CDR3 runs to 14 residues. CDR3 bases: TGTGCCACCAGCAGAGAGGCGGCTACCTACGAGCAGTACTTC. This gives the protein CATSREAATYEQYF.

The gene calls are TRBV7-2 and TRBJ1-1, with 11 bases that match TRBD1. With 2 bases clipped from V and 8 bases from J, the junction kept 7 bases outside the gene matches. The CDR3 is 15 residues long. CDR1 and CDR2 (germline): SGHTA, FQGNSA. DNA of the CDR3: TGTGCCAGCAGCTTACATGGACAGGGGGCGTGGGAAGCTTTCTTT. As protein: CASSLHGQGAWEAFF.

Worth noting for this clonotype: A much larger clone differs from this one at a single base, so this may be a read error. The J gene is TRBJ2-5, the V gene TRBV7-9; D call uncertain. Deletions cut 3 bases from V and 5 bases from J, with 10 bases between. From germline, CDR1 is SEHNR and CDR2 FQNEAQ (reference sequence). The CDR3 extends over 13 amino acids. The CDR3 DNA is TGTGCCAGCAGCTTTGCGAGGTGGGAGACCCAGTACTTC. Translated, it gives CASSFARWETQYF.

This clonotype was seen many times. This sequence joins TRBV7-9 and TRBJ1-2; 7 nucleotides match TRBD1. Germline CDR1 is SEHNR and CDR2 is FQNEAQ (reference sequence). V lost 1 base and J lost 4; bases outside the gene matches: 3. CDR3 size: 14 residues. The CDR3 DNA reads TGTGCCAGCAGCTTAGAGGGGGCAGGCTATGGCTACACCTTC. This codes for CASSLEGAGYGYTF.

This chain uses TRBV30 with TRBJ1-2, with 8 bases lining up with TRBD1. V lost 0 bases and J lost 11; bases outside the gene matches: 5. The CDR3 length is 12 residues. Germline assignment: CDR1 GTSNPN and CDR2 SVGIG (reference sequence). CDR3 nucleotides: TGTGCCTGGAGTGTTTTCGGACAGGGTTACACCTTC. Residues: CAWSVFGQGYTF.

This clonotype was observed many times. The chain uses TRBV7-9 and TRBJ2-7, with D perhaps given as TRBD1 or TRBD2 (5 bases each). V lost 7 bases, J lost 2 bases, and 12 bases lay in between. CDR1 is SEHNR, CDR2 FQNEAQ, per germline (reference sequence). This CDR3 region has 13 residues. CDR3 region: CASNKMGAYEQYF. The CDR3 DNA follows: TGTGCCAGCAACAAAATGGGGGCCTACGAGCAGTACTTC.

To note about this clonotype: An end of the junction does not agree with germline; a read error may underlie this. The rearrangement links TRBV10-2 to TRBJ1-2, with D uncertain. From germline, CDR1 is WSHSY and CDR2 SAAADI. The CDR3 runs 15 residues. This chain's CDR3 is CASSPTVFPDYGYTF. In DNA, the CDR3 is TGTGCCAGCTCACCGACGGTCTTCCCCGACTATGGCTACACCTTC.

Worth noting for this clonotype: Just one base apart from a much larger clone, this may be a read error. The chain carries TRBV12-3 or TRBV12-4 and TRBJ2-5; TRBD2 matches 8 bases. This CDR3 comprises 16 residues. The J segment lost 1 base and the V segment lost 3 bases, leaving 7 bases of the junction unmatched. This CDR3 reads CASSLGSGTLQETQYF. The CDR3 DNA reads TGTGCCAGCAGTTTGGGTAGCGGGACCCTCCAAGAGACCCAGTACTTC.

This clonotype was seen ten or more times. This sequence joins TRBV24-1 and TRBJ1-1, with a possible D match to TRBD1 (6 bases). The V end was cut by 7 bases, the J end by 3 bases, with 20 bases between. The CDR3 loop spans 16 amino acids. The germline gives CDR1 KGHDR, CDR2 SFDVKD. CDR3 region: CATRTGWGGLDTEAFF. The CDR3 region has the DNA TGTGCCACCAGGACTGGTTGGGGGGGCTTGGACACTGAAGCTTTCTTT.

In its sample, this clonotype was seen many times. CDR3 nucleotide sequence: TGTGCCAGCAGCTTAGGACCGGACAGAATCGGCGAGCAGTACTTC. Encoded protein: CASSLGPDRIGEQYF. The rearrangement joins TRBV7-8 to TRBJ2-7; tentatively, D is TRBD1 (6 bases). This CDR3 is 15 amino acids long. The V gene's germline CDR1 is SGHVS and CDR2 FQNEAQ. The germline V and J ends were trimmed by 1 base and 6 bases, with 16 bases remaining between them. The variable domain in full, completed from reference TRBV7-8 and TRBJ2-7, reads GAGVSQSPRYKVAKRGQDVALRCDPISGHVSLFWYQQALGQGPEFLTYFQNEAQLDKSGLPSDRFFAERPEGSVSTLKIQRTQQEDSAVYLCASSLGPDRIGEQYFGPGTRLTVT.

Points on this clonotype: A much larger clone is a single base away; this may be a read error. The chain is built from TRBV20-1 and TRBJ2-7; D possibly uses TRBD1 or TRBD2 (6 bases each). The CDR3 has 14 amino acids. Germline V CDR1 and CDR2: DFQATT, SNEGSKA (reference sequence). CDR3 in DNA: TGCAGTGTTAGAGATGGGGGGCGCATCTACGAGCAGTACTTC. Protein: CSVRDGGRIYEQYF.

The chain has TRBV7-9 and TRBJ1-2; the match to TRBD1 covers 10 bases. V lost 4 bases, J lost 7 bases, and 6 bases stayed unmatched. The CDR3 is made up of 14 amino acids. Germline CDR1 reads SEHNR; CDR2 reads FQNEAQ (reference sequence). CDR3 amino acids: CASSWDRGKSGYTF. Here the CDR3 DNA reads TGTGCCAGCAGCTGGGACAGGGGAAAGAGTGGCTACACCTTC.

This clonotype was seen a few times. This chain links TRBV20-1 with TRBJ1-5; no firm D call. V was trimmed by 3 bases and J by 9 bases, leaving 15 bases between them. This CDR3 comprises 13 residues. Germline values: CDR1 DFQATT, CDR2 SNEGSKA (reference sequence). The CDR3 is CSASADRLAPQHF. DNA of the CDR3: TGCAGTGCTAGTGCCGACCGATTAGCGCCCCAGCATTTT.

The chain recombines TRBV15 with TRBJ2-6, with TRBD2 matching 9 bases. V trimming: 1 base; J trimming: 8 bases; junction bases outside the gene matches: 6. The germline V gene has CDR1 LNHNV and CDR2 YYDKDF (reference sequence). This CDR3 contains 16 residues. Here the CDR3 DNA reads TGTGCCACCAGCAGAGTTGATGCTAGCGGGACCAACGTCCTGACTTTC. Its protein is CATSRVDASGTNVLTF.

Of note for this clonotype: With a much larger clone just one base away, this may be a read error. This chain's CDR3 is CASSPTSGSDGQYF. The CDR3 coding sequence is TGTGCCAGCAGCCCCACTAGCGGGAGTGACGGGCAGTACTTC. The gene calls are TRBV9 and TRBJ2-7; 11 bases match TRBD2. CDR1 is SGDLS, CDR2 YYNGEE, per germline. This CDR3 has 14 amino acids. The J segment lost 9 bases and the V segment lost 4 bases, leaving 9 bases of the junction unmatched.

This clonotype was counted only a few times. J is TRBJ1-1 and V is TRBV20-1; 8 bases match TRBD1. Germline CDR1 is DFQATT and CDR2 is SNEGSKA (reference sequence). The J segment lost 4 bases and the V segment lost 5 bases, leaving 6 bases of the junction unmatched. The CDR3 is 13 amino acids. The CDR3 here is CSAQGAQGTEAFF. In DNA, the CDR3 is TGCAGTGCTCAGGGGGCGCAGGGCACTGAAGCTTTCTTT.

This clonotype came up many times. The chain employs TRBV7-2 and TRBJ2-5, with TRBD1 matching 7 bases. V shed 1 base, J shed 2 bases, and the junction held 7 bases outside the gene matches. In germline, CDR1 is SGHTA, CDR2 FQGNSA. The CDR3 consists of 16 residues. The CDR3 coding sequence is TGTGCCAGCAGCTTAGGATTTGGGACAGCACAAGAGACCCAGTACTTC. Translated: CASSLGFGTAQETQYF.

There are a few counts of this clonotype. Being one base from a much bigger clone, this may be a read error. The V gene is TRBV6-6, the J gene TRBJ2-2; no definite D call. The germline gives CDR1 MNHNY, CDR2 SVGAGI (reference sequence). Trimming left V 2 bases short and J 7 bases short, with 2 bases between. The CDR3 length is 11 residues. As DNA, the CDR3 is TGTGCCAGCAGTTACAACGGGGAGCTGTTTTTT. Protein product: CASSYNGELFF.

This clonotype has more than one count but fewer than ten. The rearrangement links TRBV20-1 to TRBJ1-2, with D unclear. Trimming left V 3 bases short and J 6 bases short, with 14 bases between. This CDR3 has 13 amino acids. Germline CDR1 and CDR2: DFQATT and SNEGSKA (reference sequence). The CDR3 here is CSASVRGDHGYTF. DNA for the CDR3: TGCAGTGCTAGCGTGCGGGGAGATCATGGCTACACCTTC.

Turning to this clonotype: This could be a read error, since a much larger clone is one nucleotide away. The J gene is TRBJ2-5, the V gene TRBV7-9; D unresolved. Germline values: CDR1 SEHNR, CDR2 FQNEAQ (reference sequence). The CDR3 loop spans 12 amino acids. Here the CDR3 DNA reads TGTACCAGCAGCCTTATATCGGTGGCCCAGTACTTC. This gives the protein CTSSLISVAQYF.

At least ten counts were recorded for this clonotype. This sequence joins TRBV2 and TRBJ1-2, with D perhaps TRBD1 (5 bases). The CDR3 runs 13 residues. The V and J ends lost 4 bases and 4 bases respectively, with 10 bases between them. The germline V gene has CDR1 SNHLY and CDR2 FYNNEI. Here the CDR3 DNA reads TGTGCCAGCAGTGCGGGGGAACCCTATGGCTACACCTTC. This gives the protein CASSAGEPYGYTF. Variable domain in full (rest from reference TRBV2 and TRBJ1-2): EPEVTQTPSHQVTQMGQEVILRCVPISNHLYFYWYRQILGQKVEFLVSFYNNEISEKSEIFDDQFSVERPDGSNFTLKIRSTKLEDSAMYFCASSAGEPYGYTFGSGTRLTVV.

This clonotype was detected only a few times. The V gene is TRBV7-8, the J gene TRBJ2-3; tentative D call: TRBD2 (7 bases). V gave up 0 bases and J gave up 6 bases, with 22 bases separating them. Germline CDR1 SGHVS, CDR2 FQNEAQ. CDR3 length: 18 residues. The CDR3 spells CASSLARGASVPPDTQYF. The CDR3, as DNA: TGTGCCAGCAGCTTAGCTCGGGGGGCTAGCGTCCCTCCGGATACGCAGTATTTT. The full variable domain, rest sourced from reference TRBV7-8 and TRBJ2-3, is GAGVSQSPRYKVAKRGQDVALRCDPISGHVSLFWYQQALGQGPEFLTYFQNEAQLDKSGLPSDRFFAERPEGSVSTLKIQRTQQEDSAVYLCASSLARGASVPPDTQYFGPGTRLTVL.